One sample yielded the 9 T cell receptor beta chains listed below, sequenced in a study of T cells after yellow fever vaccination. From the 5' RACE reads, TCRdb called clonotypes with MiXCR, one entry per CDR3 protein. The sample holds 13,000 or so distinct CDR3 sequences, 4.9% seen once. The sequencing here drew on PBMCs, either bulk or a sorted T-cell subset (CD4+, CD8+, memory, or dextramer-sorted; not recorded which), taken 45 days after the yellow fever booster vaccination. The receptors come from a man between 25 and 39 years old who received the YFV17D yellow fever vaccine.

There are many counts of this clonotype. CDR3 region: CASSPRAGDQPQHF. Written as DNA, the CDR3 is TGTGCCAGCTCACCTCGGGCAGGGGACCAGCCCCAGCATTTT. The chain joins TRBV18 to TRBJ1-5, with a possible D match to TRBD1 (6 bases). V was pared by 3 bases and J by 7 bases, with 13 bases between. Germline V CDR1 and CDR2: KGHSH, LQKENI. The length of the CDR3 is 14 residues.

The table lists this clonotype with many counts. The CDR3 is CASRFQGANVLTF. The CDR3 nucleotides read TGTGCCAGCAGGTTTCAAGGGGCCAACGTCCTGACTTTC. The rearrangement joins TRBV5-6 to TRBJ2-6; no definite D call. From germline, CDR1 is SGHDT and CDR2 YYEEEE. Trimming stripped 5 bases from V and 4 bases from J, with 7 bases between. The CDR3 length is 13 residues.

This clonotype was observed many times. As DNA, the CDR3 is TGTGCCAGCAGCTTAGGGGGACTAGCGGGAGTACTAGGACCCTACAATGAGCAGTTCTTC. Its protein is CASSLGGLAGVLGPYNEQFF. The chain links TRBV11-3 to TRBJ2-1, with 14 bases lining up with TRBD2. The CDR3 has 20 amino acids. Germline values: CDR1 SGHNT, CDR2 YENEEA. The ends lost 1 base at V and 2 bases at J; junction bases unmatched: 10. The variable domain in full, completed from reference TRBV11-3 and TRBJ2-1, reads EAGVVQSPRYKIIEKKQPVAFWCNPISGHNTLYWYLQNLGQGPELLIRYENEEAVDDSQLPKDRFSAERLKGVDSTLKIQPAELGDSAVYLCASSLGGLAGVLGPYNEQFFGPGTRLTVL.

This clonotype was seen ten or more times. The CDR3 DNA sequence: TGTGCCAGCAGCTACGGGACAGGGGTGACTGAAGCTTTCTTT. Residues: CASSYGTGVTEAFF. The chain employs TRBV7-6 and TRBJ1-1; 10 bases map to TRBD1. Germline CDR1 and CDR2: SGHVS and FNYEAQ. The ends lost 4 bases at V and 5 bases at J; junction bases unmatched: 4. The length of the CDR3 is 14 residues. The whole variable domain, filled in from reference TRBV7-6 and TRBJ1-1, reads GAGVSQSPRYKVTKRGQDVALRCDPISGHVSLYWYRQALGQGPEFLTYFNYEAQQDKSGLPNDRFSAERPEGSISTLTIQRTEQRDSAMYRCASSYGTGVTEAFFGQGTRLTVV.

This clonotype was counted at least ten times. V usage is TRBV29-1 and J usage is TRBJ2-1; D not resolved. The CDR3 has 11 residues. V lost 6 bases and J 10 bases, leaving 13 bases between the germline ends. Germline CDR1 reads SQVTM; CDR2 reads ANQGSEA. This CDR3 reads CSVVSPGEQFF. The CDR3 DNA is TGCAGCGTGGTATCGCCTGGGGAGCAGTTCTTC.

This clonotype was detected only a few times. The V call is TRBV19, the J call TRBJ1-1; 7 bases fit TRBD1. The CDR3 loop spans 18 amino acids. Losses at the gene ends were 9 bases for V and 0 bases for J; bases not matched to a gene: 19. Germline V gene lookup returns CDR1 LNHDA and CDR2 SQIVND (reference sequence). CDR3 DNA sequence: TGTGCCAGCGGGGTAGGGGGCAAAACGAGCCGTATGAACACTGAAGCTTTCTTT. Translating gives CASGVGGKTSRMNTEAFF.

There are a few counts of this clonotype. The chain is built from TRBV7-2 and TRBJ1-3; 9 nucleotides line up with TRBD1. CDR1 and CDR2 from the germline V gene are SGHTA and FQGNSA. With V trimmed by 6 bases and J by 2 bases, 5 bases remained unmatched. The CDR3 runs to 15 residues. The CDR3 bases are TGTGCCAGCAGTTCGTGGACAGGGGCTGGAAACACCATATATTTT. This codes for CASSSWTGAGNTIYF.

This clonotype was found many times. The chain recombines TRBV7-2 with TRBJ2-5; TRBD1 aligns across 11 bases. The CDR3 loop spans 16 amino acids. J lost 4 bases, V lost 4 bases, and 8 bases had no gene match. Per the germline V gene, CDR1 is SGHTA and CDR2 is FQGNSA. The CDR3 sequence: CASSSPGQGARETQYF. The CDR3 bases are TGTGCCAGCAGCTCCCCCGGACAGGGGGCCCGAGAGACCCAGTACTTC.

In this sample, this clonotype turned up many times. The rearrangement joins TRBV7-9 to TRBJ2-4; D possibly corresponds to TRBD1 (6 bases). V shed 4 bases and J shed 7 bases, with 20 bases lying between them. The CDR3 runs to 16 residues. Germline V gene lookup returns CDR1 SEHNR and CDR2 FQNEAQ (reference sequence). The CDR3 DNA sequence: TGTGCCAGCAGCTCCACCGGGACACTATCCCCCAACATTCAGTACTTC. Protein: CASSSTGTLSPNIQYF. The full variable domain, rest sourced from reference TRBV7-9 and TRBJ2-4, is DTGVSQNPRHKITKRGQNVTFRCDPISEHNRLYWYRQTLGQGPEFLTYFQNEAQLEKSRLLSDRFSAERPKGSFSTLEIQRTEQGDSAMYLCASSSTGTLSPNIQYFGAGTRLSVL.